One and the same sample provided the 10 T cell receptor beta chains below, sequenced in a study of immune evolution from preneoplasia to lung adenocarcinoma. Produced via immunoSEQ multiplex PCR; TCRdb's table is partial and in-frame only. Of 2,500 to 3,000 clones listed, around 85% were seen once; the top ten hold roughly 5%. Input material: FFPE invasive lung adenocarcinoma tissue. Receptors originate from a person aged 55-80 years with invasive lung adenocarcinoma.

To note about this clone: The same CDR3 also results from other DNA sequences found in this sample. The chain uses TRBV18 and TRBJ2-7, with D maybe TRBD2 (5 bases). Germline V gives CDR1 KGHSH, CDR2 LQKENI. V was shortened by 3 bases and J by 3 bases, with 12 bases between the two germline ends. The CDR3 totals 14 residues. In DNA, the CDR3 is TGTGCCAGCTCACCGGAAGGAGGCGTCTACGAGCAGTACTTC. Amino acid sequence: CASSPEGGVYEQYF. Full variable domain (outside the CDR3, taken from reference TRBV18 and TRBJ2-7): NAGVMQNPRHLVRRRGQEARLRCSPMKGHSHVYWYRQLPEEGLKFMVYLQKENIIDESGMPKERFSAEFPKEGPSILRIQQVVRGDSAAYFCASSPEGGVYEQYFGPGTRLTVT.

Only one count was recorded for this clone. The junction departs from the called germline gene at one end, perhaps through a read error. The chain uses TRBV5-1 and TRBJ2-7, with 11 bases matching TRBD1. Germline loops: CDR1 SGHRS, CDR2 YFSETQ. The CDR3 length is 15 residues. CDR3 sequence reads: CSSSTGQGATHEQYF. CDR3 bases: TGCTCCAGCAGCACCGGACAGGGGGCGACCCACGAGCAGTACTTC.

This clone was recorded once. This chain connects TRBV9 to TRBJ2-2; maybe TRBD1 (5 bases). Germline CDR1 and CDR2: SGDLS and YYNGEE. There are 15 residues in the CDR3. V dropped 1 base and J dropped 6 bases, with 13 bases sitting between them. The CDR3, as DNA: TGTGCCAGCAGCGTATCTACAGGATCGGCCGGGGAGCTGTTTTTT. This sequence encodes CASSVSTGSAGELFF.

For this clone: Germline and junction disagree at one end, which may indicate a read error. The chain carries TRBV5-1 and TRBJ2-1, with 7 bases that match TRBD1. Germline CDR1 and CDR2: SGHRS and YFSETQ. The CDR3 covers 16 residues. CDR3 sequence: CSSSKDRERSYNEQFF. CDR3 DNA: TGCTCCAGCAGCAAAGACAGGGAACGATCCTACAATGAGCAGTTCTTC.

The V and J genes are TRBV28 and TRBJ2-5; tentative D call: TRBD2 (7 bases). Trimming took off 9 bases at V and 5 bases at J, with 16 bases between the two ends. The CDR3 is made up of 13 amino acids. The germline V gene has CDR1 MDHEN and CDR2 SYDVKM. The CDR3 region has the DNA TGTGCCAGTCGCGAGGGAGGGGGGGAGACCCAGTACTTC. Translation: CASREGGGETQYF.

Only a few counts were recorded for this clone. The chain uses TRBV4-1 and TRBJ1-5; 7 bases map to TRBD1. This CDR3 has 16 amino acids. Germline V gene data show CDR1 as MGHRA and CDR2 as YSYEKL. The V segment lost 4 bases and the J segment 6 bases; nucleotides outside the gene matches: 12. CDR3 in amino acids: CASSPNNRGGSQPQHF. DNA for the CDR3: TGCGCCAGCAGCCCAAACAACAGGGGCGGGAGTCAGCCCCAGCATTTT.

The J gene is TRBJ2-7, the V gene TRBV18; a possible D gene is TRBD1 (6 bases). The CDR3 loop spans 11 amino acids. Germline CDR1 and CDR2: KGHSH and LQKENI. V gave up 5 bases and J gave up 4 bases, with 6 bases separating them. DNA for the CDR3: TGTGCCAGCTCAACAGGGTACGAGCAGTACTTC. It encodes CASSTGYEQYF.

Here the CDR3 reads CATSSPSPKNQPQHF. The CDR3, as DNA: TGTGCCACCAGCAGTCCGAGCCCTAAGAATCAGCCCCAGCATTTT. This chain connects TRBV15 to TRBJ1-5, with no clear D. Germline loops: CDR1 LNHNV, CDR2 YYDKDF (reference sequence). Trimming cost V 3 bases and J 4 bases, with 13 bases left between them. The CDR3 has 15 amino acids.

J is TRBJ2-2 and V is TRBV27; D uncertain. Trimming shortened V by 3 bases and J by 5 bases, and 16 bases separated the two germline ends. Germline V CDR1 and CDR2: MNHEY, SMNVEV (reference sequence). This CDR3 region has 16 residues. The CDR3 nucleotides read TGTGCCAGCAGTTTTTTGGGCTGGATCAAAACCGGGGAGCTGTTTTTT. Protein product: CASSFLGWIKTGELFF.

The V call is TRBV19, the J call TRBJ2-1, with TRBD2 identical over 13 bases. CDR1 and CDR2 (germline): LNHDA, SQIVND (reference sequence). J lost 5 bases, V lost 6 bases, and 4 bases had no gene match. This CDR3 comprises 15 residues. The CDR3 bases are TGTGCCAGTAGCAGGACTAGCGGGGGAAACAATGAGCAGTTCTTC. It codes for CASSRTSGGNNEQFF.